Presented here are 19 T cell receptor beta chains from one specimen sequenced in a study of cytomegalovirus exposure and HLA in healthy donors. The PCR contained 60 Vbeta and 13 Jbeta primers. TCRdb keeps only in-frame clones here, not all; method: immunoSEQ multiplex PCR. The sample yields some 70,000 clones, approximately 82% seen once. What was sequenced was PBMCs. The origin of the receptors is a man between 18 and 29 years old in good health and CMV-seronegative.

This clone occurred a few times. This chain joins TRBV28 and TRBJ1-2, with D unclear. There are 12 residues in the CDR3. The V gene's germline CDR1 is MDHEN and CDR2 SYDVKM. Trimming stripped 5 bases from V and 3 bases from J, with 7 bases between. The CDR3 bases are TGTGCCAGCAGTGACCGGGACTATGGCTACACCTTC. Its translation: CASSDRDYGYTF.

The chain uses TRBV10-3 and TRBJ2-2; the D gene is possibly TRBD1 (5 bases). Germline CDR1 ENHRY, CDR2 SYGVKD. CDR3 length: 14 amino acids. V was trimmed by 8 bases and J by 2 bases, leaving 12 bases between them. CDR3 region: CAIGMTANTGELFF. CDR3 in DNA: TGTGCCATCGGGATGACAGCAAACACCGGGGAGCTGTTTTTT.

The J gene is TRBJ2-1, the V gene TRBV29-1, with 8 bases lining up with TRBD1. V trimming: 8 bases; J trimming: 7 bases; junction bases outside the gene matches: 10. Germline-derived CDR1 and CDR2 are SQVTM and ANQGSEA. The CDR3 loop spans 13 amino acids. CDR3 region: CSSCRGPLNEQFF. DNA of the CDR3: TGCAGCTCCTGCAGGGGGCCCTTAAATGAGCAGTTCTTC.

Only one count was recorded for this clone. The chain is built from TRBV5-6 and TRBJ2-5; 8 bases match TRBD2. The length of the CDR3 is 16 residues. CDR1 and CDR2 (germline): SGHDT, YYEEEE. After removal of 3 bases from V and 4 bases from J, the junction contained 11 bases not matched to a gene. The CDR3 loop is CASSSLNSGAGETQYF. The CDR3 nucleotides read TGTGCCAGCAGCTCTTTAAATAGCGGGGCCGGAGAGACCCAGTACTTC. The full variable domain, completed using reference TRBV5-6 and TRBJ2-5, is DAGVTQSPTHLIKTRGQQVTLRCSPKSGHDTVSWYQQALGQGPQFIFQYYEEEERQRGNFPDRFSGHQFPNYSSELNVNALLLGDSALYLCASSSLNSGAGETQYFGPGTRLLVL.

This chain uses TRBV4-1 with TRBJ2-7; 8 bases fit TRBD1. J gave up 5 bases and V 3 bases, and 6 bases lay outside the gene matches. This CDR3 has 14 residues. CDR1 MGHRA and CDR2 YSYEKL come from the germline V gene. The CDR3 spells CASSHPDRVDEQYF. CDR3 nucleotide sequence: TGCGCCAGCAGCCACCCGGACAGGGTCGACGAGCAGTACTTC.

This chain uses TRBV27 with TRBJ2-1; D remains ambiguous. The CDR3 is 13 residues long. V lost 3 bases, J lost 6 bases, and 9 bases lay in between. The V gene's germline CDR1 is MNHEY and CDR2 SMNVEV (reference sequence). CDR3 sequence: CASSFDILNEQFF. The CDR3 bases are TGTGCCAGCAGTTTCGACATACTCAATGAGCAGTTCTTC.

This clone showed up just a few times. The rearrangement joins TRBV6-1 to TRBJ2-7; no clear D. The germline V and J ends were trimmed by 9 bases and 2 bases, with 17 bases remaining between them. Germline-derived CDR1 and CDR2 are MNHNS and SASEGT. The CDR3 consists of 14 residues. CDR3 sequence reads: CASTTQAYTYEQYF. In DNA, the CDR3 is TGTGCCAGTACGACGCAGGCGTATACCTACGAGCAGTACTTC.

The chain combines TRBV9 with TRBJ2-1; 8 bases align to TRBD2. This CDR3 contains 14 residues. The germline V gene encodes CDR1 SGDLS and CDR2 YYNGEE. Trimming took 3 bases from V and 8 from J; bases not matched to a gene: 7. The CDR3 sequence: CASSGAGGADEQFF. The CDR3 coding sequence is TGTGCCAGCAGCGGGGCGGGAGGAGCCGATGAGCAGTTCTTC. Full variable domain (remainder filled in from reference TRBV9 and TRBJ2-1): DSGVTQTPKHLITATGQRVTLRCSPRSGDLSVYWYQQSLDQGLQFLIQYYNGEERAKGNILERFSAQQFPDLHSELNLSSLELGDSALYFCASSGAGGADEQFFGPGTRLTVL.

A single count supports this clone. The V gene is TRBV14, the J gene TRBJ1-3, with TRBD1 identical over 7 bases. Germline V gene data show CDR1 as SGHDN and CDR2 as FVKESK. The CDR3 is made up of 15 amino acids. The V gene end was trimmed by 5 bases and the J gene end by 2 bases; junction bases not matched to a gene: 6. DNA of the CDR3: TGTGCCAGCAGCGCTCGACAGGGTACTGGAAACACCATATATTTT. Translating gives CASSARQGTGNTIYF.

The chain has TRBV27 and TRBJ1-5; 8 nucleotides match TRBD1. The CDR3 runs 14 residues. Germline CDR1 reads MNHEY; CDR2 reads SMNVEV (reference sequence). V shed 5 bases and J 6 bases; nucleotides not matched to a gene: 6. This CDR3 is CASSRSQGAQPQHF. The CDR3 nucleotides read TGTGCCAGCAGTCGTTCGCAGGGGGCTCAGCCCCAGCATTTT.

Turning to this clone: The junction shows a germline mismatch at one end, possibly a read error. This chain uses TRBV15 with TRBJ2-1; 9 bases align to TRBD1. The CDR3 contains 15 residues. Germline CDR1 is LNHNV and CDR2 is YYDKDF (reference sequence). The CDR3 protein is CATSGDRGTYNEQFF. CDR3 in DNA: TGTGCCACCAGCGGAGACAGGGGGACCTACAATGAGCAGTTCTTC.

The gene calls are TRBV28 and TRBJ2-1, with D possibly TRBD1 on 5 matching bases. This CDR3 has 12 amino acids. In germline, CDR1 is MDHEN, CDR2 SYDVKM. V was cut by 5 bases and J by 6 bases, with 8 bases left in between. The CDR3 bases are TGTGCCAGCAGTGGTAGGGGCAATGAGCAGTTCTTC. Translating gives CASSGRGNEQFF.

V and J are TRBV28 and TRBJ2-1; no firm D call. CDR1 is MDHEN and CDR2 is SYDVKM in the germline V gene. Trimming pared 6 bases from V and 0 bases from J, leaving 6 bases between. The CDR3 consists of 13 residues. CDR3 protein: CASRTYSYNEQFF. The CDR3 DNA is TGTGCCAGCAGAACATACTCCTACAATGAGCAGTTCTTC.

The genes are TRBV11-2 and TRBJ2-7, with D tentatively TRBD1 (5 bases). V lost 0 bases and J lost 1, with 13 bases in between. This CDR3 has 16 residues. Germline CDR1 is SGHAT and CDR2 is FQNNGV. DNA for the CDR3: TGTGCCAGCAGCTTAGATAGGGGAAAAGTTTCCTACGAGCAGTACTTC. Translation: CASSLDRGKVSYEQYF.

V gene TRBV10-1 combines with J gene TRBJ2-3, with D maybe TRBD1 (5 bases). V lost 4 bases and J lost 3, with 14 bases in between. The CDR3 runs to 15 residues. Germline V gene sequence: CDR1 WNHNN, CDR2 SYGVQD (reference sequence). CDR3 amino acids: CASSVDQGGTDTQYF. The CDR3 DNA is TGCGCCAGCAGTGTCGATCAGGGTGGGACAGATACGCAGTATTTT.

V usage is TRBV14 and J usage is TRBJ2-2, with 13 bases aligning to TRBD2. V lost 0 bases to trimming and J lost 3 bases; unmatched junction nucleotides: 7. Germline V lookup: CDR1 SGHDN, CDR2 FVKESK. The CDR3 loop spans 19 amino acids. CDR3 bases: TGTGCCAGCAGCCAAGACAGGACTAGCGGGAGTATTTACACCGGGGAGCTGTTTTTT. Translating gives CASSQDRTSGSIYTGELFF.

J is TRBJ1-2 and V is TRBV28; 11 bases are shared with TRBD1. V lost 5 bases to trimming and J lost 7 bases; unmatched junction nucleotides: 15. Germline V lookup: CDR1 MDHEN, CDR2 SYDVKM. The CDR3 consists of 17 residues. The CDR3 region is CASSPPRMDRGQGGYTF. CDR3 bases: TGTGCCAGCAGTCCACCAAGGATGGACAGGGGGCAGGGTGGCTACACCTTC.

V and J are TRBV4-2 and TRBJ2-5, with a weak D call TRBD1 (6 bases). This CDR3 comprises 15 residues. From germline, CDR1 is LGHNA and CDR2 YNFKEQ. V dropped 6 bases and J dropped 5 bases, with 19 bases sitting between them. CDR3 amino acids: CASRATVSQGETQYF. The CDR3 region has the DNA TGTGCCAGCAGGGCGACAGTCTCGCAGGGGGAGACCCAGTACTTC.

The V gene is TRBV4-1, the J gene TRBJ2-1; 11 bases align to TRBD2. The length of the CDR3 is 15 residues. With 1 base clipped from V and 9 bases from J, the junction kept 5 bases outside the gene matches. Germline assignment: CDR1 MGHRA and CDR2 YSYEKL. This CDR3 reads CASSQVGTSGSEQFF. As DNA, the CDR3 is TGCGCCAGCAGCCAAGTAGGGACTAGCGGCAGTGAGCAGTTCTTC.